This T cell receptor (beta chain) appears in the sequencing data of a study of T cell responses to AZD1222 COVID-19 vaccine. The V and J ends lost 4 bases and 2 bases respectively, with 12 bases between them. The CDR3 totals 15 residues. Germline CDR1 is LGHDT and CDR2 is YNNKEL (reference sequence). TCRdb's copy holds only in-frame clones and misses some; the assay was immunoSEQ multiplex PCR. The sample lists 75,000 to 85,000 clones, approximately 90% occurring once. The clonotype originates from an adult in good health. The J gene is TRBJ2-1, the V gene TRBV3-1 (or the pseudogene TRBV3-2); D remains unclear. Sequencing used peripheral blood, obtained on day 0 of AZD1222 vaccination. The CDR3 protein is CASSPGRSTYNEQFF. The CDR3 DNA reads TGTGCCAGCAGCCCCGGACGGAGCACCTACAATGAGCAGTTCTTC.